This T cell receptor (beta chain) was sequenced in a study of blood T cell repertoires in COVID-19. Assay: immunoSEQ multiplex PCR; the TCRdb copy retains only in-frame clones and omits some. The data show roughly 40,000 clones, approximately 88% seen once. With regard to this clone: Different DNA sequences within this sample yield the same CDR3.

The CDR3 runs to 17 residues. Trimming removed 1 base from V and 4 bases from J; junction bases left unmatched: 10. Germline CDR1 and CDR2: SGHTA and FQGNSA. The receptor comes from a human donor in a cohort sampled during active COVID-19. The J gene is TRBJ2-7, the V gene TRBV7-2; 10 positions agree with TRBD2. Sequencing input: peripheral blood. CDR3 amino acids: CASSLGPGSGGMYEQYF. DNA of the CDR3: TGTGCCAGCAGCTTAGGGCCGGGTAGCGGGGGGATGTACGAGCAGTACTTC.